This T cell receptor beta chain comes out of a study of cytotoxic CD8 clonotypes in ibrutinib-treated CLL. Sequencing was performed with immunoSEQ multiplex PCR; in TCRdb, only in-frame clones are kept and a portion is missing. This sample carries 250,000 to 350,000 clones, 76% of them seen once, and the ten largest clones take 5.6%. CDR1 SGHTA and CDR2 FQGNSA come from the germline V gene. The CDR3 runs 18 residues. V was cut by 1 base and J by 2 bases, with 20 bases left in between. This clone came up once. Its specificity is unknown. Study-wide results and limits: T-cell clonality at baseline went above that of age-matched healthy donors and rose and fell with circulating CD8+ T-cell counts.

The starting material was PBMCs, obtained at disease progression, from a patient treated with ibrutinib. The clonotype originates from a human donor with chronic lymphocytic leukemia. The rearrangement joins TRBV7-2 to TRBJ2-5, with a possible D match to TRBD2 (5 bases). CDR3 sequence reads: CASSLDPPLARPQETQYF. In DNA, the CDR3 is TGTGCCAGCAGCTTAGACCCTCCCCTAGCCCGGCCGCAAGAGACCCAGTACTTC.